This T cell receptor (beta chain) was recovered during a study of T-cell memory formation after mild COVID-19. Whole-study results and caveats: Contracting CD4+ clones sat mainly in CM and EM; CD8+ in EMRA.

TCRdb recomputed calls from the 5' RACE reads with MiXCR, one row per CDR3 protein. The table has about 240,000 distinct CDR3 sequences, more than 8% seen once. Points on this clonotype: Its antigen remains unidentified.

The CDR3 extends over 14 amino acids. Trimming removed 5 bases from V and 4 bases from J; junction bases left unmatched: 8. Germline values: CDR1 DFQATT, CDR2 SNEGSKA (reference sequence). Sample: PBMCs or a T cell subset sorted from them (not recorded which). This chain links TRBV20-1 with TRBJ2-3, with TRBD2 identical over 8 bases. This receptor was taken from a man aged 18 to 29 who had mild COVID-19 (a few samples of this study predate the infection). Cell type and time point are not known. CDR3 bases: TGCAGTGCTCAAGCGGGGGCCGGGCCAGATACGCAGTATTTT. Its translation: CSAQAGAGPDTQYF.